These 24 T cell receptor beta chains originate from one sample sequenced in a study of tumor and adjacent non-tumor tissue in lung cancer. The library came from three nested PCR rounds adapted from ARM-PCR protocols. Each CDR3 protein gets one entry after TCRdb re-called the multiplex PCR reads with MiXCR. Of about 43,000 distinct CDR3 sequences listed, 60% are singletons. RNA was extracted from bulk tissue without any cell sorting. Distant lung tissue was collected more than 3 cm away from the tumor edge. The sequenced material came from distant non-tumor lung tissue. The receptors originated from a man aged 50 or older with non-small cell lung cancer.

The sample holds a few counts of this clonotype. The chain is built from TRBV24-1 and TRBJ2-1; 9 bases map to TRBD2. J lost 1 base, V lost 4 bases, and 7 bases had no gene match. The germline V gene encodes CDR1 KGHDR and CDR2 SFDVKD. The CDR3 is 17 residues long. The CDR3 DNA reads as TGTGCCACCAGTGACTCAGTAGCGGGGGCTTCCTACAATGAGCAGTTCTTC. Amino acids: CATSDSVAGASYNEQFF.

On this clonotype: Compared with germline, one end of the junction differs, possibly owing to a read error. The chain employs TRBV13 and TRBJ2-3; D is uncertain. With the DNA end fitting TRBJ1-5 better, the J assignment may be wrong. The CDR3 loop spans 13 amino acids. Germline V gene data show CDR1 as PRHDT and CDR2 as FYEKMQ (reference sequence). The CDR3 bases are TGTACCAGCAACCGCCTCCTCACAGATACGCAGCATTTT. It yields the protein CTSNRLLTDTQHF.

Regarding this clonotype: Possible read error: a much larger clone is one base away. The chain carries TRBV27 and TRBJ2-2; 11 bases map to TRBD2. The CDR3 length is 15 residues. The germline CDR1 and CDR2 sequences are MNHEY and SMNVEV (reference sequence). The CDR3 here is CPSSLSSGGSGELFF. The CDR3 nucleotides are TGTCCCAGCAGTTTATCTAGCGGGGGGTCCGGGGAGCTGTTTTTT.

Of note for this clonotype: At one end, the junction sequence differs from germline, possibly due to a read error. The rearrangement joins TRBV6-1 to TRBJ2-7; D gene ambiguous. Germline lookup yields CDR1 MNHNS and CDR2 SASEGT. CDR3 size: 12 residues. Here the CDR3 reads CASCPRSYEQYF. The CDR3 region has the DNA TGTGCCAGCTGTCCCCGATCGTACGAGCAGTATTTC.

The J gene is TRBJ2-1, the V gene TRBV30; 7 positions match TRBD1. Germline V gene sequence: CDR1 GTSNPN, CDR2 SVGIG (reference sequence). CDR3 length: 14 residues. Trimming took 3 bases from V and 2 from J; bases not matched to a gene: 4. The CDR3 protein is CAWSIGTAYNEQFF. The CDR3 nucleotides are TGTGCCTGGAGCATCGGGACAGCCTACAATGAGCAGTTCTTC.

Points on this clonotype: The CDR3 does not end in the conserved phenylalanine or tryptophan, so this is likely a read error. The chain employs TRBV14 and TRBJ1-5; tentatively, D is TRBD1 (5 bases). The germline CDR1 and CDR2 sequences are SGHDN and FVKESK. The CDR3 sequence is 12 residues long. The ends were cut back, 4 bases at V and 5 bases at J, with 6 bases in the middle. This chain's CDR3 is CASSRGHQPQHC. Here the CDR3 DNA reads TGTGCCAGCAGCCGGGGACATCAGCCCCAGCATTGT.

As for this clonotype: Because it lacks the conserved phenylalanine or tryptophan at the end, this CDR3 is likely a read error. The rearrangement links TRBV5-4 to TRBJ2-1; 7 nucleotides align to TRBD2. The CDR3 extends over 14 amino acids. Germline values: CDR1 SGHNT, CDR2 YYREEE (reference sequence). V shed 6 bases and J 7 bases; nucleotides not matched to a gene: 10. As DNA, the CDR3 is TGTGCCAGCAACTCCGGGACTATTGGGAATGAGCAGTTCTTA. Protein sequence: CASNSGTIGNEQFL.

About this clonotype: This may come from a read error, since a much larger clone is one base off. V gene TRBV6-5 combines with J gene TRBJ1-1; D is possibly TRBD1 (5 bases). This CDR3 comprises 15 residues. Deletions cut 2 bases from V and 1 base from J, with 11 bases between. Germline CDR1 reads MNHEY; CDR2 reads SVGAGI. CDR3 residues: CASSYAGHENTEAFF. The CDR3 bases are TGTGCCAGCAGTTACGCCGGACATGAGAACACTGAAGCTTTCTTT.

This clonotype showed up just once. The CDR3 end shows no conserved phenylalanine or tryptophan, and so a read error is likely. This chain joins TRBV6-6 and TRBJ2-3, with 9 bases matching TRBD1. This CDR3 is built from 15 residues. Germline-derived CDR1 and CDR2 are MNHNY and SVGAGI (reference sequence). V trimming: 8 bases; J trimming: 2 bases; junction bases outside the gene matches: 8. The CDR3 reads CASCTQGADTDTQYV. The CDR3 DNA sequence: TGTGCCAGCTGTACACAGGGGGCAGACACAGATACGCAGTATGTT.

To note about this clonotype: This may come from a read error, since a much larger clone is one base off. V is TRBV12-3 or TRBV12-4 and J is TRBJ1-2; perhaps TRBD1 as D (5 bases). The V end lost 2 bases, the J end lost 4 bases, and 11 bases lay between the germline ends. CDR3 length equals 14 residues. CDR3 coding DNA: TGTGCCAGCAGTTTATTGGGGCGGCCCTATGGCTACACCTTC. Residues: CASSLLGRPYGYTF.

As for this clonotype: The junction departs from the called germline gene at one end, perhaps through a read error. The chain combines TRBV6-5 with TRBJ2-5, with TRBD1 as a possible D gene (5 bases). In germline, CDR1 is MNHEY, CDR2 SVGAGI. The CDR3 is 14 amino acids. The chain's CDR3 is CATKKDTNQETQYF. DNA of the CDR3: TGTGCCACCAAAAAGGACACCAACCAAGAGACACAGTACTTC.

In the case of this clonotype: A junction end diverges from the germline sequence, so it may reflect a read error. J is TRBJ2-1 and V is TRBV4-2; 7 nucleotides line up with TRBD2. CDR1 is LGHNA, CDR2 YNFKEQ, per germline. The CDR3 contains 15 residues. This CDR3 reads CASNQEGRADYEQFF. CDR3 sequence (DNA): TGTGCCAGCAACCAAGAAGGGAGGGCGGACTATGAGCAGTTCTTC.

This clonotype has at least ten counts. The rearrangement uses TRBV11-3 and TRBJ2-1; 9 bases agree with TRBD1. V lost 4 bases and J lost 2; bases outside the gene matches: 3. Germline assignment: CDR1 SGHNT and CDR2 YENEEA. There are 15 residues in the CDR3. Written as DNA, the CDR3 is TGTGCCAGCAGCTCTGGACAGGGGACCTACAATGAGCAGTTCTTC. Translated: CASSSGQGTYNEQFF.

To note about this clonotype: Germline is not matched at one junction end, which may reflect a read error. This chain connects TRBV7-8 to TRBJ2-7, with a possible D match to TRBD2 (6 bases). The germline V gene encodes CDR1 SGHVS and CDR2 FQNEAQ. CDR3 length equals 17 residues. The CDR3 spells CACSLGDRDWVSYEQYF. CDR3 coding DNA: TGTGCCTGCAGTTTAGGCGACCGGGACTGGGTCTCCTACGAGCAGTACTTC.

J is TRBJ2-5 and V is TRBV20-1; 8 bases align to TRBD2. V shed 3 bases, J shed 5 bases, and the junction held 11 bases outside the gene matches. Germline V CDR1 and CDR2: DFQATT, SNEGSKA (reference sequence). This CDR3 has 15 residues. The DNA for the CDR3 is TGCAGTGCTAGCAAGCGGGAGCGGGTTGGGGAGACCCAGTACTTC. This encodes CSASKRERVGETQYF.

This clonotype has a handful of counts. Given a much more abundant clone one base away, this may be a read error. The rearrangement links TRBV6-2 or TRBV6-3 to TRBJ2-6; no definite D call. Germline V gene lookup returns CDR1 MNHEY and CDR2 SVGEGT. This CDR3 contains 14 residues. This chain's CDR3 is CTSLVDSGANVLTF. The CDR3 DNA is TGTACCAGCCTCGTAGACTCTGGGGCCAACGTCCTGACTTTC.

The table lists this clonotype with many counts. The V gene is TRBV29-1, the J gene TRBJ2-1, with D perhaps matching TRBD2 (7 bases). This CDR3 contains 14 residues. Germline V gives CDR1 SQVTM, CDR2 ANQGSEA. V lost 3 bases and J lost 2, with 11 bases in between. CDR3 sequence: CSVDYGGPYNEQFF. As DNA, the CDR3 is TGCAGCGTTGACTACGGGGGGCCCTACAATGAGCAGTTCTTC.

The chain recombines TRBV10-3 with TRBJ2-5, with D hard to call. Trimming took off 0 bases at V and 7 bases at J, with 15 bases between the two ends. Germline-derived CDR1 and CDR2 are ENHRY and SYGVKD. The CDR3 runs 15 residues. The CDR3 DNA reads as TGTGCCATCAGTGAGTCGAATGGGGAAAAAGCGACCCAGTACTTC. Its translation is CAISESNGEKATQYF.

The gene calls are TRBV2 and TRBJ2-3; D gene ambiguous. This CDR3 spans 12 amino acids. Germline lookup yields CDR1 SNHLY and CDR2 FYNNEI. V gave up 4 bases and J gave up 6 bases, with 8 bases separating them. The CDR3 DNA follows: TGTGCCAGCAGTGTAGGATTCGATACGCAGTATTTT. Amino acids: CASSVGFDTQYF.

This clonotype was recorded at least ten times. The V call is TRBV2, the J call TRBJ2-5; D perhaps matches TRBD2 (6 bases). V was cut by 6 bases and J by 7 bases, with 18 bases left in between. The CDR3 sequence is 14 residues long. Germline CDR1 is SNHLY and CDR2 is FYNNEI. CDR3 protein: CASSQAGRVATQYF. CDR3 in DNA: TGTGCCAGCAGCCAAGCGGGCAGGGTCGCGACCCAGTACTTC. The variable domain in full, with the rest retrieved from reference TRBV2 and TRBJ2-5, is EPEVTQTPSHQVTQMGQEVILRCVPISNHLYFYWYRQILGQKVEFLVSFYNNEISEKSEIFDDQFSVERPDGSNFTLKIRSTKLEDSAMYFCASSQAGRVATQYFGPGTRLLVL.

This clonotype has a count of ten or more. V usage is TRBV4-2 and J usage is TRBJ2-7; 7 bases are a match to TRBD1. Looked up from germline, CDR1 is LGHNA and CDR2 is YNFKEQ. Trimming cost V 2 bases and J 5 bases; bases outside gene matches: 6. The CDR3 is 14 residues long. CDR3 DNA: TGTGCCAGCAGCCAACCTGACAGGGTTGACGAGCAGTACTTC. This sequence encodes CASSQPDRVDEQYF.

Note on this clonotype: Relative to the germline gene, one junction end is altered; a read error may explain this. V and J are TRBV4-1 and TRBJ2-5; D unresolved. The CDR3 is 16 amino acids. Per the germline V gene, CDR1 is MGHRA and CDR2 is YSYEKL. The CDR3 DNA reads TGCGCCAGCAGCCAAGATCTGTGGGGTGCCCAAGGGACCCAGTACTTC. It translates to CASSQDLWGAQGTQYF.

This clonotype was observed a few times. The CDR3 ends on some other residue instead of the conserved phenylalanine or tryptophan, so this is likely a read error. The rearrangement joins TRBV5-1 to TRBJ2-1; the D gene is possibly TRBD2 (6 bases). This CDR3 has 11 amino acids. Germline CDR1 and CDR2: SGHRS and YFSETQ. The CDR3: CVSSAGREQFS. CDR3 in DNA: TGCGTCAGCAGCGCGGGGCGGGAGCAGTTCTCC.

This chain links TRBV2 with TRBJ2-5; TRBD2 aligns across 13 bases. Losses at the gene ends were 1 base for V and 5 bases for J; bases not matched to a gene: 4. CDR1 SNHLY and CDR2 FYNNEI come from the germline V gene. The CDR3 spans 16 residues. CDR3 region: CASSEGLAGGRETQYF. The CDR3 DNA reads TGTGCCAGCAGTGAAGGACTAGCGGGGGGCCGGGAGACCCAGTACTTC.